The entry that follows covers one T cell receptor (beta chain) sequence. Generated by immunoSEQ multiplex PCR, the TCRdb table keeps only in-frame clones and is missing some. The sample lists 150,000 to 200,000 clones, 70% to 90% occurring once. The sample comes from a study of control samples from healthy donors and cancer patients. After removal of 8 bases from V and 7 bases from J, the junction contained 5 bases not matched to a gene. This CDR3 is 12 amino acids long. Germline CDR1 reads MNHEY; CDR2 reads SMNVEV (reference sequence). Sequencing was carried out using blood. This sequence was found in a man aged 30-40 years in good health. The chain links TRBV27 to TRBJ1-5; 7 positions agree with TRBD1. The CDR3 loop is CASQGVGQPQHF. In nucleotides, the CDR3 is TGTGCCAGCCAGGGGGTTGGACAGCCCCAGCATTTT.